This TCR beta chain appears in the sequencing data of a study of shared clonotypes between healthy human individuals. About the study: Three plates were used per donor for CD4 naive, three for CD4 memory, two for CD8 naive and one for CD8 memory. Study findings and constraints: Lower generation probabilities were found for non-shared clonotypes than for those shared by all four donors.

This CDR3 spans 13 amino acids. Germline lookup yields CDR1 GTSNPN and CDR2 SVGIG (reference sequence). V lost 1 base and J lost 9; bases outside the gene matches: 5. Comment on this clone: Its target is unknown.

Here immunoSEQ multiplex PCR was the method, and the copy in TCRdb shows in-frame clones only, minus some. The sample yields some 2,500,000 clones, less than 95% seen once. Healthy adults negative for HIV, lacking recent acute infections or vaccinations, served as donors. The sequencing sample was made of naive CD4+ T cells from PBMCs. Subset meaning: CD45RA+ positively selected. J is TRBJ2-2 and V is TRBV30; TRBD1 matches at 7 bases. The clonotype originates from a young man in good health. Some clones in this sample may be carry-over from other donors' samples. The CDR3 is CAWSGRGQRELFF. The CDR3 DNA follows: TGTGCCTGGAGTGGTAGGGGGCAGCGGGAGCTGTTTTTT.